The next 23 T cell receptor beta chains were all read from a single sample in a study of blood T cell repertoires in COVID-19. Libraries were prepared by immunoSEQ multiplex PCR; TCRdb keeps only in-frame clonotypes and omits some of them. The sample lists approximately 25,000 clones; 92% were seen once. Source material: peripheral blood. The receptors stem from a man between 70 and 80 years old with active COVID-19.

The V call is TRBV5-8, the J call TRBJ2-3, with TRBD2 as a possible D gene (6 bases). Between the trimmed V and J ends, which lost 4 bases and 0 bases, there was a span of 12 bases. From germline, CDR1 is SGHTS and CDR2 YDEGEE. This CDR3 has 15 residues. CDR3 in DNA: TGTGCCAGCAGCCGTGCGGGATCTAGCACAGATACGCAGTATTTT. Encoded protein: CASSRAGSSTDTQYF.

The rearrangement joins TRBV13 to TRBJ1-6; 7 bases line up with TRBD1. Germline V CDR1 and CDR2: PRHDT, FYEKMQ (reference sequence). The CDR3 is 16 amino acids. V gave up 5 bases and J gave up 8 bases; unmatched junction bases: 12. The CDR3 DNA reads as TGTGCCAGCAGCAGAGCGTCAGGGGGTGGGCATTCACCCCTCCACTTT. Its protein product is CASSRASGGGHSPLHF.

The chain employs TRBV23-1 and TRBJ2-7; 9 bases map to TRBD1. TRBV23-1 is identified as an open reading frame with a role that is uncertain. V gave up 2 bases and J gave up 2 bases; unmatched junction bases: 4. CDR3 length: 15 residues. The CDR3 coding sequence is TGCGCCAGCAGTCAAGGACAGGGGAAACCCTACGAGCAGTACTTC. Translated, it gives CASSQGQGKPYEQYF.

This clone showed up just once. The chain's CDR3 is CASSPRVGEKLFF. The CDR3 bases are TGTGCCAGCAGCCCCAGGGTGGGAGAAAAACTGTTTTTT. The V gene is TRBV7-2, the J gene TRBJ1-4; possible D gene TRBD1, 5 bases. Trimming left V 5 bases short and J 8 bases short, with 12 bases between. The V gene's germline CDR1 is SGHTA and CDR2 FQGNSA. The CDR3 extends over 13 amino acids.

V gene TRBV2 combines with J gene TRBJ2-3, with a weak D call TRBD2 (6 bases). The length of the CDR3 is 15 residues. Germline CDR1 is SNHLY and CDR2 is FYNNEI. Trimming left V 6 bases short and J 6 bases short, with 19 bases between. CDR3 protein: CASSSGTPRRDTQYF. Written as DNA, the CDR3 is TGTGCCAGCAGCTCCGGGACTCCTAGGAGGGATACGCAGTATTTT.

CDR3 in amino acids: CASSPGRGKLSYTF. In nucleotides, the CDR3 is TGTGCCAGCAGCCCCGGGAGGGGGAAACTGAGCTACACCTTC. V usage is TRBV7-2 and J usage is TRBJ1-2, with D perhaps TRBD1 (6 bases). The V gene lost 5 bases and the J gene lost 9 bases, with 19 bases spanning the gap. Germline V gene sequence: CDR1 SGHTA, CDR2 FQGNSA. This CDR3 region has 14 residues.

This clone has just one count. This CDR3 is CASSGWDSGYTF. The CDR3 nucleotides are TGTGCCAGCAGCGGTTGGGACAGTGGCTACACCTTC. The rearrangement joins TRBV9 to TRBJ1-2; 7 positions agree with TRBD1. Losses at the gene ends were 3 bases for V and 7 bases for J; bases not matched to a gene: 3. Germline CDR1 reads SGDLS; CDR2 reads YYNGEE. The CDR3 totals 12 residues.

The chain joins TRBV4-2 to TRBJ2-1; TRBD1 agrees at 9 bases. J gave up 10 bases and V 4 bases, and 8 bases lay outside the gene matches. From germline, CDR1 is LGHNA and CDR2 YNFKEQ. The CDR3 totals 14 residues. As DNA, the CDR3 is TGTGCCAGCAGCCCCCGGGACAGGGTTAGCGAGCAGTTCTTC. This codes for CASSPRDRVSEQFF.

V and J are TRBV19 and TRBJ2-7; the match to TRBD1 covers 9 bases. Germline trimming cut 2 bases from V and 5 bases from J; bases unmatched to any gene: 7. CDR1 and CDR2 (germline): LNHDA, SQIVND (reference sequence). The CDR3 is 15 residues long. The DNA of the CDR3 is TGTGCCAGTAGTATATCAAGGGACAGGGTCCACGAGCAGTACTTC. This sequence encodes CASSISRDRVHEQYF.

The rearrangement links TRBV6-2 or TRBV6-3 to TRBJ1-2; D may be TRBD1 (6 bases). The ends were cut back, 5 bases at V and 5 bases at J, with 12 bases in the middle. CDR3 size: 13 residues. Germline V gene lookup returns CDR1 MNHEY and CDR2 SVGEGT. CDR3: CASSQITGYGYTF. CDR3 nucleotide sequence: TGTGCCAGCAGTCAAATTACAGGGTATGGCTACACCTTC.

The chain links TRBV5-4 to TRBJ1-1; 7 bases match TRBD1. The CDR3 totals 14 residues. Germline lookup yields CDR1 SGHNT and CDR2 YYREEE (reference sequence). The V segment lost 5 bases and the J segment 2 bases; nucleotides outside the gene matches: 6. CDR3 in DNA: TGTGCCAGCAGGCGACAGGGTATAAACACTGAAGCTTTCTTT. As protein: CASRRQGINTEAFF.

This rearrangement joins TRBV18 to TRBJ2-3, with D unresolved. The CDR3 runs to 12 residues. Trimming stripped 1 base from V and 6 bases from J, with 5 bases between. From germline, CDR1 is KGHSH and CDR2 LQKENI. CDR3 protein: CASSPLQDTQYF. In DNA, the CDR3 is TGTGCCAGCTCACCACTTCAGGATACGCAGTATTTT.

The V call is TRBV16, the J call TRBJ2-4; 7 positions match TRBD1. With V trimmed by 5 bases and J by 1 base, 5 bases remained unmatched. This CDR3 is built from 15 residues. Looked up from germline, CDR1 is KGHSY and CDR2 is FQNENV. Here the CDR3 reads CASSTQTGAKNIQYF. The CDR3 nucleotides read TGTGCCAGCAGCACTCAGACAGGGGCCAAAAACATTCAGTACTTC.

Here the CDR3 reads CASSLQGSGETQYF. The CDR3 region has the DNA TGTGCCAGCAGCCTACAGGGTAGTGGGGAGACCCAGTACTTC. The J gene is TRBJ2-5, the V gene TRBV7-3, with D maybe TRBD1 (6 bases). Germline V gene sequence: CDR1 SGHTA, CDR2 FQGTGA. The CDR3 is 14 amino acids. V gave up 5 bases and J gave up 5 bases, with 15 bases separating them. The full variable domain, rest sourced from reference TRBV7-3 and TRBJ2-5, is GAGVSQTPSNKVTEKGKYVELRCDPISGHTALYWYRQSLGQGPEFLIYFQGTGAADDSGLPNDRFFAVRPEGSVSTLKIQRTERGDSAVYLCASSLQGSGETQYFGPGTRLLVL.

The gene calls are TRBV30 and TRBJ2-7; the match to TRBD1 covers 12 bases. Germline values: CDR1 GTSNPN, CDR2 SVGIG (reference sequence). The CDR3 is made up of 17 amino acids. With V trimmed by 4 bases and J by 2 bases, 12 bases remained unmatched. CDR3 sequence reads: CAWNGDRGLDLAYEQYF. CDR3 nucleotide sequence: TGTGCCTGGAATGGGGACAGGGGGCTGGATTTGGCCTACGAGCAGTACTTC.

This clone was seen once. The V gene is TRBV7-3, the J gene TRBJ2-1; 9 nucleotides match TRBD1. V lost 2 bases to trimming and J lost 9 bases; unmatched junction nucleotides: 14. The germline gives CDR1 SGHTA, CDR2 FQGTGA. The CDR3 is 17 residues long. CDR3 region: CASSLLAGTGPPGEQFF. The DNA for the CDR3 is TGTGCCAGCAGCTTACTCGCTGGGACAGGGCCCCCGGGTGAGCAGTTCTTC. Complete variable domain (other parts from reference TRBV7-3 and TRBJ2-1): GAGVSQTPSNKVTEKGKYVELRCDPISGHTALYWYRQSLGQGPEFLIYFQGTGAADDSGLPNDRFFAVRPEGSVSTLKIQRTERGDSAVYLCASSLLAGTGPPGEQFFGPGTRLTVL.

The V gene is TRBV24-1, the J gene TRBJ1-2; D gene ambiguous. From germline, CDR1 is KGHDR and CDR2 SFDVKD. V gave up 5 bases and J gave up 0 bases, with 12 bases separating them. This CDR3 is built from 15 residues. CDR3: CATSGGSPSNYGYTF. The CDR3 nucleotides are TGTGCCACCAGTGGAGGCAGTCCTTCTAACTATGGCTACACCTTC.

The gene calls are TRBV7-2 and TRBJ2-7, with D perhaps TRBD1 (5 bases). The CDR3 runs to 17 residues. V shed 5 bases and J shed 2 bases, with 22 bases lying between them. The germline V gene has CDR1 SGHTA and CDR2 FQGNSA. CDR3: CASSPSAPRQRPYEQYF. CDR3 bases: TGTGCCAGCAGCCCCTCAGCCCCGCGACAGCGTCCCTACGAGCAGTACTTC.

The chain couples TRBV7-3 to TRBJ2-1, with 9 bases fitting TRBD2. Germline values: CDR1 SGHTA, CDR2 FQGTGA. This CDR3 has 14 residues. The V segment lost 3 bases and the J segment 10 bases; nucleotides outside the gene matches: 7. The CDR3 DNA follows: TGTGCCAGCAGCTTCGGGCGGGGGGGCCTAGAGCAGTTCTTC. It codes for CASSFGRGGLEQFF.

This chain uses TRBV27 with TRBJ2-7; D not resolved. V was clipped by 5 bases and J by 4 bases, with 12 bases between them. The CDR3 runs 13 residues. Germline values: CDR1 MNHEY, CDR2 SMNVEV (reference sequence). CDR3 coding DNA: TGTGCCAGCAGTGCGCTAGAGAGATACGAGCAGTACTTC. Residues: CASSALERYEQYF.

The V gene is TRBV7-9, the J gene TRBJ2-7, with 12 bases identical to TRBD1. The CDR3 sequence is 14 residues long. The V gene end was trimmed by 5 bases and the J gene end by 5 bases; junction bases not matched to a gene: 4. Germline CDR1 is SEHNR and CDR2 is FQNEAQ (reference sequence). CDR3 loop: CASSLRDRGHEQYF. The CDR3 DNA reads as TGTGCCAGCAGCCTCCGGGACAGGGGGCACGAGCAGTACTTC.

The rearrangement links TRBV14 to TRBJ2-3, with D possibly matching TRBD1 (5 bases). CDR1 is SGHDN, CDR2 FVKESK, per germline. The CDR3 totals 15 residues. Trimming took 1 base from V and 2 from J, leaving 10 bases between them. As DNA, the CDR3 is TGTGCCAGCAGCCAAGGGCAGGGCCACACAGATACGCAGTATTTT. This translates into CASSQGQGHTDTQYF.

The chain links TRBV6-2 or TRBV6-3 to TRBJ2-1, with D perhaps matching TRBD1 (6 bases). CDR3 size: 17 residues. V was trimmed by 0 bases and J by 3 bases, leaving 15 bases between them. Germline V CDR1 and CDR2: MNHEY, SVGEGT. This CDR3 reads CASSYSATAGVYNEQFF. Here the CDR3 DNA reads TGTGCCAGCAGTTACTCAGCGACGGCAGGGGTCTACAATGAGCAGTTCTTC.